This TCR beta chain was documented in a study of glioma-infiltrating T cells after dendritic cell vaccination. Time point denoted: after dendritic cell vaccination, including at tumor progression/relapse. Germline assignment: CDR1 MGHRA and CDR2 YSYEKL. After removal of 2 bases from V and 1 base from J, the junction contained 1 base not matched to a gene. The CDR3 has 15 residues. Sequenced by immunoSEQ multiplex PCR; TCRdb stores in-frame clones only, minus some. The data show about 76,000 clones, around 86% seen once. The sample here was blood, taken after dendritic cell vaccination. The receptor was isolated from a human donor with glioblastoma. The chain joins TRBV4-1 to TRBJ2-2, with TRBD1 matching 7 bases. CDR3 protein: CASSQRQGNTGELFF. The DNA of the CDR3 is TGCGCCAGCAGCCAACGACAGGGGAACACCGGGGAGCTGTTTTTT.